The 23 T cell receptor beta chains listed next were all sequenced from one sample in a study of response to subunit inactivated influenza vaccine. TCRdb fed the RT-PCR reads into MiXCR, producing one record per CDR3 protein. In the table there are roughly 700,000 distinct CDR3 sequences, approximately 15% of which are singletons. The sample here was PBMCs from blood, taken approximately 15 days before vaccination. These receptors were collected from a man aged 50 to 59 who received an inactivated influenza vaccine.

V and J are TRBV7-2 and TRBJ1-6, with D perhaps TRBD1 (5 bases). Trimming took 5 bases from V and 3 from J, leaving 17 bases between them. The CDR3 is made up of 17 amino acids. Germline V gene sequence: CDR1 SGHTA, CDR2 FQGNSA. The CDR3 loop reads CASSRYRDPGYNSPLHF. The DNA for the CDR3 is TGTGCCAGCAGCCGATACCGGGACCCAGGCTATAATTCACCCCTCCACTTT.

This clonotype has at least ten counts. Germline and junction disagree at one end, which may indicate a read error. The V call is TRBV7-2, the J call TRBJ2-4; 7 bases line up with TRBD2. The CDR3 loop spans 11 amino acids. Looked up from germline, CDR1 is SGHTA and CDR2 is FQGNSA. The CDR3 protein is CASSFLAVLHF. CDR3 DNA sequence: TGTGCCAGCAGCTTCCTAGCGGTCCTACACTTC.

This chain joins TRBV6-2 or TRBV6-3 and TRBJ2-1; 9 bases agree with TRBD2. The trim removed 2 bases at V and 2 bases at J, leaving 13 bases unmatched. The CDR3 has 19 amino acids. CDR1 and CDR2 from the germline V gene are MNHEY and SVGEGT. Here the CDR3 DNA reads TGTGCCAGCAGTTACGGGTCTAGCGGGGTACCGGCCCCCTACAATGAGCAGTTCTTC. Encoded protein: CASSYGSSGVPAPYNEQFF.

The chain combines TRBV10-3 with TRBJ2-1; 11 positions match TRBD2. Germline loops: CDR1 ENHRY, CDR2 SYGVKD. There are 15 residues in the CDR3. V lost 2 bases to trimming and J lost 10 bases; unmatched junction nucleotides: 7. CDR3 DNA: TGTGCCATCAGTGAGGATAGCGGGAGGGCCACCGAGCAGTTCTTC. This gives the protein CAISEDSGRATEQFF.

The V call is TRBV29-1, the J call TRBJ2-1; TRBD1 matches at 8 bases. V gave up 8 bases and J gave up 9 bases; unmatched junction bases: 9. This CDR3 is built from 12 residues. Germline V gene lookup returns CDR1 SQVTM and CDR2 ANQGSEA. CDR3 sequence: CSLVAQGAEQFF. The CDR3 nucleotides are TGCAGCTTAGTAGCCCAGGGGGCTGAGCAGTTCTTC.

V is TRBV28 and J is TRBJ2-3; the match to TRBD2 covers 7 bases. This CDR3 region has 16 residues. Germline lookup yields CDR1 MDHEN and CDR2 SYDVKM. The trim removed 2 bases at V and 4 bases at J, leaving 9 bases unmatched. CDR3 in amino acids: CASSLGAGARADTQYF. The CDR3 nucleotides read TGTGCCAGCAGTTTAGGCGCGGGAGCGAGGGCAGATACGCAGTATTTT.

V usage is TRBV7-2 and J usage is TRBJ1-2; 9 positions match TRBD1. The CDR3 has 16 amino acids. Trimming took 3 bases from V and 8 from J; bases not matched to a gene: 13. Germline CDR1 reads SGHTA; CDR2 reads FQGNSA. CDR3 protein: CASSFSSGTGLGGYTF. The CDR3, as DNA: TGTGCCAGCAGCTTCTCGTCCGGGACAGGGTTGGGAGGCTACACCTTC.

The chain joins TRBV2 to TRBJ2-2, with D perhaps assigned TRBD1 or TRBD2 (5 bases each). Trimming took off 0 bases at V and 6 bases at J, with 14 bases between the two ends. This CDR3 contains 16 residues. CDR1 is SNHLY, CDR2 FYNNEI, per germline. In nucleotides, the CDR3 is TGTGCCAGCAGTGAAGCGCGGACAATCGGGGCCGGGGAGCTGTTTTTT. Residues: CASSEARTIGAGELFF. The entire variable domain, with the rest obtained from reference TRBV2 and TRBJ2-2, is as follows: EPEVTQTPSHQVTQMGQEVILRCVPISNHLYFYWYRQILGQKVEFLVSFYNNEISEKSEIFDDQFSVERPDGSNFTLKIRSTKLEDSAMYFCASSEARTIGAGELFFGEGSRLTVL.

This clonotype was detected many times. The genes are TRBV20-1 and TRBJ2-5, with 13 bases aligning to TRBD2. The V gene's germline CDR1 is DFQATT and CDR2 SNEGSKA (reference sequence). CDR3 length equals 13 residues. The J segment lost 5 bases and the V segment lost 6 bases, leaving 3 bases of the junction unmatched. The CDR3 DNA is TGCAGTGCGGGACTAGCGGGGTTGGAGACCCAGTACTTC. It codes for CSAGLAGLETQYF.

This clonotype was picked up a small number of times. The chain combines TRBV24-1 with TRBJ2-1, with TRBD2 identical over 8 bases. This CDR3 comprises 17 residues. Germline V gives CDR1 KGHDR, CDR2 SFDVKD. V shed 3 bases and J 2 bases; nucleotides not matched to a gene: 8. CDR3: CATSDPGSGLAYNEQFF. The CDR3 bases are TGTGCCACCAGTGATCCCGGGTCGGGACTAGCCTACAATGAGCAGTTCTTC.

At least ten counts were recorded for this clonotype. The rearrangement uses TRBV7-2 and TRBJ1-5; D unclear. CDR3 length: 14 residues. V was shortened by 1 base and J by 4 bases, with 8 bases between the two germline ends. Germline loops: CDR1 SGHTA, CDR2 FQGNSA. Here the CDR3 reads CASSLGLGNQPQHF. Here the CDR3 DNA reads TGTGCCAGCAGCTTAGGGCTAGGGAATCAGCCCCAGCATTTT.

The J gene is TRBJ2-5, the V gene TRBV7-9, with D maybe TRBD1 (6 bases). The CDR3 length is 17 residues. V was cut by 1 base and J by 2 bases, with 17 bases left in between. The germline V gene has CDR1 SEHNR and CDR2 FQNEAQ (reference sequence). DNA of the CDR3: TGTGCCAGCAGCTTAGGTACAGGCAGGGGTCCTCAAGAGACCCAGTACTTC. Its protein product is CASSLGTGRGPQETQYF.

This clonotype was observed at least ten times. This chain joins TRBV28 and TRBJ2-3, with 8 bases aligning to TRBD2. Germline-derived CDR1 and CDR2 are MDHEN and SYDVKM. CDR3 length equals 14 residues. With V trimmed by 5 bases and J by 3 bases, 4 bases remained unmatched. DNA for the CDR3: TGTGCCAGCAGTGAAAGCGGGAGAACAGATACGCAGTATTTT. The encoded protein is CASSESGRTDTQYF.

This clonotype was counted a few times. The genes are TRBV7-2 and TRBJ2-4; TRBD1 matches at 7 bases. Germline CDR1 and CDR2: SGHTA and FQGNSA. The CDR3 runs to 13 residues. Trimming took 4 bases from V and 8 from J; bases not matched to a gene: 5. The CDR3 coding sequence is TGTGCCAGCAGCTATAACAGGGGAGACATTCAGTACTTC. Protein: CASSYNRGDIQYF. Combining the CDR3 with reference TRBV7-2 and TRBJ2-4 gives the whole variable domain GAGVSQSPSNKVTEKGKDVELRCDPISGHTALYWYRQSLGQGLEFLIYFQGNSAPDKSGLPSDRFSAERTGGSVSTLTIQRTQQEDSAVYLCASSYNRGDIQYFGAGTRLSVL.

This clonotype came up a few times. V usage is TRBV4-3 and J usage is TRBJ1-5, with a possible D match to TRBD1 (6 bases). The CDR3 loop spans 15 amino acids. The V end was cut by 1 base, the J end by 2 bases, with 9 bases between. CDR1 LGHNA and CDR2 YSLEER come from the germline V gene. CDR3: CASSQGTAGNQPQHF. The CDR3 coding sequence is TGCGCCAGCAGCCAAGGGACAGCGGGCAATCAGCCCCAGCATTTT.

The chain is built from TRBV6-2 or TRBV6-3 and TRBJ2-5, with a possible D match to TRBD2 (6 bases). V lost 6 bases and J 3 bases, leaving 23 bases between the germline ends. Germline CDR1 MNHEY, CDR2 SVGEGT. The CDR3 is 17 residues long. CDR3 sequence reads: CASSLPFGDAGKETQYF. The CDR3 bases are TGTGCCAGCAGCCTTCCTTTTGGGGATGCGGGGAAAGAGACCCAGTACTTC.

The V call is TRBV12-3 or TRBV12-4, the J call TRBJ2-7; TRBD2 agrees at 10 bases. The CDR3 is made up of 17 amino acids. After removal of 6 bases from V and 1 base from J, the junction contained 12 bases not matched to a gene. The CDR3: CASSLFRTSGTSYEQYF. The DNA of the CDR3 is TGTGCCAGCAGCTTATTCCGGACTAGCGGAACATCCTACGAGCAGTACTTC.

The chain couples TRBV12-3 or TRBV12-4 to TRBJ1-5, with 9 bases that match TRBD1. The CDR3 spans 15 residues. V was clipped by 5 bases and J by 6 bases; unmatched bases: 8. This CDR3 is CASSPGTGMGQPQHF. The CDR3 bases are TGTGCCAGCAGTCCTGGGACAGGGATGGGTCAGCCCCAGCATTTT.

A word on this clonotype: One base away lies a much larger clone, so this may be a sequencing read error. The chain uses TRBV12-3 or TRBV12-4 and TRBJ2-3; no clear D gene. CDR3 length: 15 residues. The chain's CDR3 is CTSSQVWQSTDTQYF. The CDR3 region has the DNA TGTACCAGCAGTCAGGTTTGGCAGAGCACAGATACGCAGTATTTT.

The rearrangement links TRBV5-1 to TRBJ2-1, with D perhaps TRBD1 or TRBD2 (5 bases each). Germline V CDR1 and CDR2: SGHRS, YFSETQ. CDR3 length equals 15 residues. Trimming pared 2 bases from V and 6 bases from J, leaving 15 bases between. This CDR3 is CASSFSSGSRNEQFF. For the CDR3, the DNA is TGCGCCAGCAGCTTCTCTTCAGGGAGTCGCAATGAGCAGTTCTTC. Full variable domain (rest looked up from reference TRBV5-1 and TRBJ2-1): KAGVTQTPRYLIKTRGQQVTLSCSPISGHRSVSWYQQTPGQGLQFLFEYFSETQRNKGNFPGRFSGRQFSNSRSEMNVSTLELGDSALYLCASSFSSGSRNEQFFGPGTRLTVL.

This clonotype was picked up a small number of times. CDR3 DNA: TGTGCCAGCAATCCCTGGGGGTCGCCAGAGACCCAGTACTTC. This translates into CASNPWGSPETQYF. The chain links TRBV6-1 to TRBJ2-5, with D perhaps TRBD1 or TRBD2 (5 bases each). Trimming stripped 7 bases from V and 4 bases from J, with 16 bases between. This CDR3 is 14 amino acids long. In germline, CDR1 is MNHNS, CDR2 SASEGT.

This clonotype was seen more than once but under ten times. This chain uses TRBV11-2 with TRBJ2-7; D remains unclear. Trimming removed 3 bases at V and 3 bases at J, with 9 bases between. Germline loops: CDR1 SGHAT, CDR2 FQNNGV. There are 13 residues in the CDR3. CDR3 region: CASSFELYYEQYF. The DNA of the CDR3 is TGTGCCAGCAGCTTTGAGCTTTACTACGAGCAGTACTTC.

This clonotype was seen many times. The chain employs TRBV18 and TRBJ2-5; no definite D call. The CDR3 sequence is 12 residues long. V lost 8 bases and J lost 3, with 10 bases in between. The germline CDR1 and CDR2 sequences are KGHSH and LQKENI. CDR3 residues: CASSPREETQYF. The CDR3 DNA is TGTGCCAGCAGCCCAAGGGAAGAGACCCAGTACTTC.